This T cell receptor beta chain emerged from a study of blood T cell repertoires in COVID-19. Study as a whole: Both acute and convalescent COVID-19 samples were obtained from the United States, Italy and Spain. PBMCs, B-cell-depleted T cells, or T cells were the source of the cDNA or gDNA that made up the material.

The germline V and J ends were trimmed by 2 bases and 2 bases, with 7 bases remaining between them. The length of the CDR3 is 14 residues. Germline V lookup: CDR1 KGHSH, CDR2 LQKENI. In the original analysis: Nucleated cell number was recorded as an estimate derived from reference gene primer amplification. Here immunoSEQ multiplex PCR was the method, and the copy in TCRdb shows in-frame clones only, minus some. That table is the source of V, J and clone size, and D and trimming were worked out from the DNA. This repertoire shows some 370,000 clones, nearly 90% found once; its top ten account for around 6.3%.

This chain links TRBV18 with TRBJ1-3; a weak D match, TRBD1 (6 bases). The sequenced sample was peripheral blood. The receptor was derived from a man aged 18 to 30 with active or convalescent COVID-19. The DNA of the CDR3 is TGTGCCAGCTCACCAGGACAGACTGGAAACACCATATATTTT. Encoded protein: CASSPGQTGNTIYF.